These T cell receptor beta chains were read from a single sample in a study of OX40 agonist ivuxolimab in advanced cancers. Generated by immunoSEQ multiplex PCR, the TCRdb table keeps only in-frame clones and is missing some. The data contain tens of thousands of clones, 89% of them seen just once; the ten biggest clones take up about 12%. The sequencing used CD4+ or CD8+ T cells sorted from blood, collected in a trial of the OX40 agonist ivuxolimab. These receptors were taken from an adult with an advanced solid tumor such as melanoma, head and neck, liver or kidney cancer. The CDR3 runs from the conserved cysteine through the conserved F or W. The D gene is left open where the match is weak. A row's size may be missing; if present it is once, few, many or a size class.

D,J,size,V,DNA,CDR3
TRBD1,TRBJ1-2,-,TRBV4-3,TGCGCCAGCAGCCAAGAGAGACAGGGGGCGAACTATGGCTACACCTTC,CASSQERQGANYGYTF
TRBD2,TRBJ2-1,once,TRBV6-5,TGTGCCAGCAGTTTACTAGCGACCAATGAGCAGTTCTTC,CASSLLATNEQFF
-,TRBJ1-4,-,TRBV4-2,TGTGCCAGCAGCCAAGATGAAATGGGGGATAATGAAAAACTGTTTTTT,CASSQDEMGDNEKLFF
-,TRBJ1-4,-,TRBV9,TGTGCCAGCAGCGCGAACCCGACCGCAACTAATGAAAAACTGTTTTTT,CASSANPTATNEKLFF
-,TRBJ2-3,once,TRBV7-8,TGTGCCAGCAGCTTAGGTCCGGGGGCACTCACAGATACGCAGTATTTT,CASSLGPGALTDTQYF
TRBD2,TRBJ2-1,-,TRBV2,TGTGCCAGCGGGGTGGGGACTAGCGGAATCTCCTACAATGAGCAGTTCTTC,CASGVGTSGISYNEQFF
-,TRBJ2-7,once,TRBV5-6,TGTGCCAGCAGCTTCAGGGTCTACGAGCAGTACTTC,CASSFRVYEQYF
-,TRBJ1-5,-,TRBV5-6,TGTGCCAGCAGCTTGGTCGGGGGTCAGCCCCAGCATTTT,CASSLVGGQPQHF
-,TRBJ2-1,-,TRBV4-2,TGTGCCAGCAGCCAGACTGCTAGCGTGTACAATGAGCAGTTCTTC,CASSQTASVYNEQFF
-,TRBJ2-3,once,TRBV7-8,TGTGCCAGCAGCTTAGTCACAGCGGTAGCTAGCACAGATACGCAGTATTTT,CASSLVTAVASTDTQYF
-,TRBJ2-2,-,TRBV6-4,TGTGCCAGCAGTGAACGAGGGTATGGAACCGGGGAGCTGTTTTTT,CASSERGYGTGELFF
-,TRBJ2-3,-,TRBV6-1,TGTGCCAGTATCTACGGGCTAAAGGAAGATACGCAGTATTTT,CASIYGLKEDTQYF
-,TRBJ1-5,-,TRBV10-2,TGCGCCAGCAGTGAATCCCCGTGGGAGAATCAGCCCCAGCATTTT,CASSESPWENQPQHF
-,TRBJ2-1,-,TRBV7-9,TGTGCCAGCAGCGCAGCGGGACAGGCCTACAATGAGCAGTTCTTC,CASSAAGQAYNEQFF
-,TRBJ1-1,-,TRBV19,TGTGCCAGTACCACCCGGGGAGCGACCACTGAAGCTTTCTTT,CASTTRGATTEAFF
TRBD1,TRBJ2-1,-,TRBV25-1,TGTGCCAGCAGCAGACAGGGGTACAATGAGCAGTTCTTC,CASSRQGYNEQFF
TRBD2,TRBJ2-1,-,TRBV30,TGTGCCTGGAGTGTAGGGAGGCTAGCGGTGAATGAGCAGTTCTTC,CAWSVGRLAVNEQFF
-,TRBJ1-2,-,TRBV5-4,TGTGCCAGCAGCTTGTTCGGGGGCGGGTATGGCTACACCTTC,CASSLFGGGYGYTF
TRBD1,TRBJ1-2,-,TRBV27,TGTGCCAGCCGGCAGGGGGGGTATGGCTACACCTTC,CASRQGGYGYTF
-,TRBJ1-5,-,TRBV7-9,TGTGCCAGCAGCTTCGCGGCAGGAAATCAGCCCCAGCATTTT,CASSFAAGNQPQHF
-,TRBJ1-2,-,TRBV27,TGTGCCAGCAGTTTAGGGGAGGGCTATGGCTACACCTTC,CASSLGEGYGYTF
-,TRBJ2-5,-,TRBV5-1,TGCGCCAGCACCCCTTGGGCGGTCCAAGAGACCCAGTACTTC,CASTPWAVQETQYF
-,TRBJ2-7,-,TRBV19,TGTGCCAGTAGTATAGATTTACAGGGCTACGAGCAGTACTTC,CASSIDLQGYEQYF
TRBD1,TRBJ2-5,-,TRBV5-4,TGTGCCAGCAGCGCAGGGACAGGGTCGAGGGAGACCCAGTACTTC,CASSAGTGSRETQYF